The clone carrying this T cell receptor (beta chain) was detected only once. Its antigen is unknown. Germline V gene data show CDR1 as SGHRS and CDR2 as YFSETQ. The CDR3 covers 12 residues. V lost 4 bases and J lost 6, with 11 bases in between. The data are from a study of OX40 agonist ivuxolimab in advanced cancers. TCRdb's copy holds only in-frame clones and misses some; the assay was immunoSEQ multiplex PCR. The sample holds some 55,000 clones, 91% seen once. The study's findings and limits: The work left the antigen specificity of expanded peripheral T cells undetermined.

This receptor was obtained from an adult with an advanced solid tumor such as melanoma, head and neck, liver or kidney cancer. V is TRBV5-1 and J is TRBJ2-7; the D is unclear. The input for sequencing was CD4+ or CD8+ T cells sorted from blood, taken in a trial of the OX40 agonist ivuxolimab. The CDR3 coding sequence is TGCGCCAGCAGCGGCAATTACGGCGAGCAGTACTTC. As protein: CASSGNYGEQYF.